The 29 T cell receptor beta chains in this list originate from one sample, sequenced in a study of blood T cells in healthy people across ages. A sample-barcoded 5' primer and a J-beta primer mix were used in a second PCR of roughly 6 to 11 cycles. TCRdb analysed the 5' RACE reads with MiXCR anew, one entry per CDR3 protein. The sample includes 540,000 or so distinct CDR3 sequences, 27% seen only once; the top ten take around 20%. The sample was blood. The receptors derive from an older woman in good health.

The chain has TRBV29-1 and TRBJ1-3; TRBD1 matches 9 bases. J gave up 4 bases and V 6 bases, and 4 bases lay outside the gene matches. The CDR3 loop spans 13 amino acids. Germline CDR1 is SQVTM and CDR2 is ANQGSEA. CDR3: CSVEGQGGNTIYF. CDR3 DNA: TGCAGCGTGGAGGGACAGGGAGGAAACACCATATATTTT.

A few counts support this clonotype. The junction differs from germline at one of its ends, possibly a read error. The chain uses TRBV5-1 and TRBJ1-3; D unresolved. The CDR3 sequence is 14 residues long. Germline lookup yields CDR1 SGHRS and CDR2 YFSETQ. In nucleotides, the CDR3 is TGCGCCAGCAGCTTCACAATCGACTCACCGGCGGTGGTTTTT. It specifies CASSFTIDSPAVVF.

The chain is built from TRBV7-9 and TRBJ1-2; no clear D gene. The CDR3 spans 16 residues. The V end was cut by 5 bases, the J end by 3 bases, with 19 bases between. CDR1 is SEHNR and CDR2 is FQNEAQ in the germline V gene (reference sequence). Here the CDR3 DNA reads TGTGCCAGCAGCCTACGTCGGATTGGGAGCTACTATGGCTACACCTTC. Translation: CASSLRRIGSYYGYTF.

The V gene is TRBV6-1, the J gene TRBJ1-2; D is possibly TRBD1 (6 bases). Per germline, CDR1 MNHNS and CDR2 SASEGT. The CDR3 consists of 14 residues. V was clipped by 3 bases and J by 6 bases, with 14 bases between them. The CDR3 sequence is CASSEGGGGHGYTF. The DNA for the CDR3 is TGTGCCAGCAGTGAGGGGGGCGGAGGGCATGGCTACACCTTC.

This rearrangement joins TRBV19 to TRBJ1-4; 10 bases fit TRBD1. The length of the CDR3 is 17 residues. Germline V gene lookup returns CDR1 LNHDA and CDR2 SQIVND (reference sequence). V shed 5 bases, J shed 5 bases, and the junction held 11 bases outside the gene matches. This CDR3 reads CASSYYGTGVGNEKLFF. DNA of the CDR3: TGTGCCAGTAGTTATTATGGGACAGGGGTGGGAAATGAAAAACTGTTTTTT.

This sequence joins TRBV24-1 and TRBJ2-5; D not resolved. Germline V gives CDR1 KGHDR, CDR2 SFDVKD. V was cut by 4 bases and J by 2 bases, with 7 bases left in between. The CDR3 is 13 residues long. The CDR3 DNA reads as TGTGCCACCAGTGACAGGAATCAAGAGACCCAGTACTTC. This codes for CATSDRNQETQYF.

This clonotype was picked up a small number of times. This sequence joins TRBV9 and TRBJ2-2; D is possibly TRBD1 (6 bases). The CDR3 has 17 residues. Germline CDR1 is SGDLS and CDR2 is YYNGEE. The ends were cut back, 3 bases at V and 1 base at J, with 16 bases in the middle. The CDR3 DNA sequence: TGTGCCAGCAGCGATTTTATGCCGGGACAGAACACCGGGGAGCTGTTTTTT. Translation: CASSDFMPGQNTGELFF.

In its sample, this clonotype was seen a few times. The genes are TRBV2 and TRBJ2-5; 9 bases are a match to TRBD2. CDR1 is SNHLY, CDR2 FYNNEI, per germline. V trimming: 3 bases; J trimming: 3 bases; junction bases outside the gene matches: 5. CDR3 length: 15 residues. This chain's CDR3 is CASSDSGGYEETQYF. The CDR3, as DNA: TGTGCCAGCAGTGATAGCGGGGGATACGAAGAGACCCAGTACTTC.

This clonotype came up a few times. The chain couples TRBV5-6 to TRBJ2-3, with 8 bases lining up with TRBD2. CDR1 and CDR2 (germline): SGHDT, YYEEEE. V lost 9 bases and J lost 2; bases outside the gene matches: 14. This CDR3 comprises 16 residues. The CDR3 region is CAIRAERGPYTDTQYF. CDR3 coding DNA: TGTGCCATAAGGGCCGAGCGGGGGCCCTACACAGATACGCAGTATTTT.

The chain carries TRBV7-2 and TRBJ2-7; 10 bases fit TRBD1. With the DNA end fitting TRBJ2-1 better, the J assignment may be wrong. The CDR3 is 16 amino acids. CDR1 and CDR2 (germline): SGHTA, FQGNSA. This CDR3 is CASSLDGGQGIGEQFF. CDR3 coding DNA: TGTGCCAGCAGCTTAGATGGGGGACAGGGGATAGGTGAGCAGTTCTTC.

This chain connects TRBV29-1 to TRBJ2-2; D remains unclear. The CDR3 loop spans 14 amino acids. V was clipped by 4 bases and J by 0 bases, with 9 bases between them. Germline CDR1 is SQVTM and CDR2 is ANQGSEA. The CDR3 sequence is CSVGTYSNTGELFF. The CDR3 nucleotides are TGCAGCGTTGGGACCTACTCGAACACCGGGGAGCTGTTTTTT.

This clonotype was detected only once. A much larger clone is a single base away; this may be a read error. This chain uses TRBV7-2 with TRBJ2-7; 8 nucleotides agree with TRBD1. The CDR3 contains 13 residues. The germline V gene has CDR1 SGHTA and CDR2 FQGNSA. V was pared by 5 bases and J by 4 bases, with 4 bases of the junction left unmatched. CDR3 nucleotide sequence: TGTGCCAGCAGCCCGGACAGGGAGTACGAGCAGTACTTC. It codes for CASSPDREYEQYF. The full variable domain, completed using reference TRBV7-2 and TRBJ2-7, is GAGVSQSPSNKVTEKGKDVELRCDPISGHTALYWYRQSLGQGLEFLIYFQGNSAPDKSGLPSDRFSAERTGGSVSTLTIQRTQQEDSAVYLCASSPDREYEQYFGPGTRLTVT.

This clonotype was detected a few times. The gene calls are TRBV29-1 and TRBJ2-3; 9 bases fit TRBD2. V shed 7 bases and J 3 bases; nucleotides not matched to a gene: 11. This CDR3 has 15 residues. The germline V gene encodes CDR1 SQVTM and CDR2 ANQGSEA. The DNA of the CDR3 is TGCAGCGCCCCTCTAGCGGGGAGTGGGACAGATACGCAGTATTTT. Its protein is CSAPLAGSGTDTQYF.

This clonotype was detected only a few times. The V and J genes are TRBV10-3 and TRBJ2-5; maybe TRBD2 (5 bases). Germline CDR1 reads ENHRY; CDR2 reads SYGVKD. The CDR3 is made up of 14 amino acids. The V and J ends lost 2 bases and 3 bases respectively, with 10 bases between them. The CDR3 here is CAISEGLPEETQYF. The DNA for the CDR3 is TGTGCCATCAGTGAGGGACTCCCCGAAGAGACCCAGTACTTC.

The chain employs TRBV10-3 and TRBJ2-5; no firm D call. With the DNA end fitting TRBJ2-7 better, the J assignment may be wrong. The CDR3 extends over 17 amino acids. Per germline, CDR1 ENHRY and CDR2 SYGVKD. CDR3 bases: TGTGCCATCAGTGAGTCGGGGTTAGGAACAAGCTCCTACGAGCAGTACTTC. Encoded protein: CAISESGLGTSSYEQYF.

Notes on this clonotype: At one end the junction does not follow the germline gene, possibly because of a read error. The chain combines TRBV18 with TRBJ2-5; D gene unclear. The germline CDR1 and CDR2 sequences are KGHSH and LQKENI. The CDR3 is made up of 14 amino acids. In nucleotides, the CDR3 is TGTGCCAGCTCACCCAGGAACACCCAAAAGACCCAGTACTTC. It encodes CASSPRNTQKTQYF.

CDR3 region: CASSARSGGPYNEQFF. Written as DNA, the CDR3 is TGCGCCAGCAGCGCAAGAAGCGGGGGGCCGTACAATGAGCAGTTCTTC. The J gene is TRBJ2-1, the V gene TRBV5-1; 9 nucleotides align to TRBD2. V shed 4 bases, J shed 4 bases, and the junction held 9 bases outside the gene matches. CDR1 is SGHRS, CDR2 YFSETQ, per germline. CDR3 size: 16 residues.

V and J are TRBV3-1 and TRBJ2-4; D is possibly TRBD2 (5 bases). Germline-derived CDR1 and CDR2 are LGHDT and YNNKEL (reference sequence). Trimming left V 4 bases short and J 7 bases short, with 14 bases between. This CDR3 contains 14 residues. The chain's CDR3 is CASSPEGWDNIQYF. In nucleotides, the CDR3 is TGTGCCAGCAGCCCCGAGGGTTGGGATAACATTCAGTACTTC.

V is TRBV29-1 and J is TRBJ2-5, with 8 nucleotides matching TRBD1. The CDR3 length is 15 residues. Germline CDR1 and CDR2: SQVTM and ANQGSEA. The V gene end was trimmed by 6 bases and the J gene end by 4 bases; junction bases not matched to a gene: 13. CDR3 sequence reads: CSVDKVGQVTETQYF. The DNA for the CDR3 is TGCAGCGTCGATAAGGTGGGACAGGTCACAGAGACCCAGTACTTC.

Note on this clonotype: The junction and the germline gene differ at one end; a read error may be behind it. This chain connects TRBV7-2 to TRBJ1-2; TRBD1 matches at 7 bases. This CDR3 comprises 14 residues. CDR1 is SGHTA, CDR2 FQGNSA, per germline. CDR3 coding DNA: TGTGCCGGCAGCGCCGGACAGGTTCCCCATGGCTACACCTTC. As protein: CAGSAGQVPHGYTF.

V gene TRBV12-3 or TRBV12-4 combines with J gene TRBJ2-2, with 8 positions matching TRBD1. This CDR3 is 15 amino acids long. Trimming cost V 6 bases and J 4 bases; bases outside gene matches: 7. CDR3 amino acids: CASRSQGAGTGELFF. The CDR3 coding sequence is TGTGCCAGCAGATCCCAGGGGGCAGGCACCGGGGAGCTGTTTTTT.

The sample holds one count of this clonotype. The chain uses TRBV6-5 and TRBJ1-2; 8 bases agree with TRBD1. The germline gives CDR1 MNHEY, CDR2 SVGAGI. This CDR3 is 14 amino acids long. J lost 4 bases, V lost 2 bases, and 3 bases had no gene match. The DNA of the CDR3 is TGTGCCAGCAGTTACGGAGGACAGGGCTATGGCTACACCTTC. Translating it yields CASSYGGQGYGYTF.

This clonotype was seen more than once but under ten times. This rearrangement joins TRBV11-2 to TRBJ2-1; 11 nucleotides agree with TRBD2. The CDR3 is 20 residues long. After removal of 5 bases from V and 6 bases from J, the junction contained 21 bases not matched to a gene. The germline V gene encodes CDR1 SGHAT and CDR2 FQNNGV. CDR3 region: CASSLNRLAGTLMKSNEQFF. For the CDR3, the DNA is TGTGCCAGCAGCCTGAACCGACTAGCGGGGACCCTTATGAAGTCCAATGAGCAGTTCTTC.

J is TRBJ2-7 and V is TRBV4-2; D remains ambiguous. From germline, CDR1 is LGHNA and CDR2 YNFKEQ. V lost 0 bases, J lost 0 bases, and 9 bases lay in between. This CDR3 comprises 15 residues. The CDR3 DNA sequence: TGTGCCAGCAGCCAAGAGCCCGGCCGCTCCTACGAGCAGTACTTC. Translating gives CASSQEPGRSYEQYF.

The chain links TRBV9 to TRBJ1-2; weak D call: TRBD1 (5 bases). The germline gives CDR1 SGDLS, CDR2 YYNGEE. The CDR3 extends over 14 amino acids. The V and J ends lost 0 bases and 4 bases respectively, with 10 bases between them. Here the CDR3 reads CASSVGGEVYGYTF. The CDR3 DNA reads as TGTGCCAGCAGCGTAGGAGGGGAAGTCTATGGCTACACCTTC.

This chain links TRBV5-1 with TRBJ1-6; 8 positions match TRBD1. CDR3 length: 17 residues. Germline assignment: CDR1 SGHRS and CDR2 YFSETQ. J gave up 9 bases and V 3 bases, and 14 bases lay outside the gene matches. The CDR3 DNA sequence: TGCGCCAGCAGCTGGGGACCGGGGCAGGGGGCGGTTTCACCCCTCCACTTT. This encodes CASSWGPGQGAVSPLHF.

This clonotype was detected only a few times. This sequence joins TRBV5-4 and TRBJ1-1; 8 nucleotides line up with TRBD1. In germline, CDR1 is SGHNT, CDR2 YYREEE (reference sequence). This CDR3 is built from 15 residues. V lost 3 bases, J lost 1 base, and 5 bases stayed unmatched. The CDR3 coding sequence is TGTGCCAGCAGCTCGACCGGACAGGGGAACACTGAAGCTTTCTTT. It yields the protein CASSSTGQGNTEAFF. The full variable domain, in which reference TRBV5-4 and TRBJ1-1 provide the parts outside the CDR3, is ETGVTQSPTHLIKTRGQQVTLRCSSQSGHNTVSWYQQALGQGPQFIFQYYREEENGRGNFPPRFSGLQFPNYSSELNVNALELDDSALYLCASSSTGQGNTEAFFGQGTRLTVV.

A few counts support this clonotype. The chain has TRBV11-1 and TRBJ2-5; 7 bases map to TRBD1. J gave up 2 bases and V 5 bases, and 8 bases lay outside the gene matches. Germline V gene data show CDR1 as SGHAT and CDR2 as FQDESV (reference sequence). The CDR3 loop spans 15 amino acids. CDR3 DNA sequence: TGTGCCAGCAGCCCGGGACAGTCGGGGCAAGAGACCCAGTACTTC. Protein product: CASSPGQSGQETQYF. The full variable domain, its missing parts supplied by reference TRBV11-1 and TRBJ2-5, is EAEVAQSPRYKITEKSQAVAFWCDPISGHATLYWYRQILGQGPELLVQFQDESVVDDSQLPKDRFSAERLKGVDSTLKIQPAELGDSAMYLCASSPGQSGQETQYFGPGTRLLVL.

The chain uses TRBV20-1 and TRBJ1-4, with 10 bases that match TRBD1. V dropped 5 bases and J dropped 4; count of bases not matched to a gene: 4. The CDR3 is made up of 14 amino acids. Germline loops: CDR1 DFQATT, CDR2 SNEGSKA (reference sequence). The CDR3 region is CSAGTGAINEKLFF. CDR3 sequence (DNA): TGCAGTGCTGGGACAGGGGCGATTAATGAAAAACTGTTTTTT.